The sequence of this T cell receptor beta chain was determined in a study of cytomegalovirus exposure and HLA in healthy donors. Study-wide results and limits: That first-cohort TCR clusters tended to co-occur in the 95 to 150 validation repertoires was found in a later analysis.

The roughly 120-subject validation cohort, separate from the 666-subject first cohort, included the donors. Clones were sequenced by immunoSEQ multiplex PCR, and TCRdb holds only the in-frame ones, with some missing. Among hundreds of thousands of clones listed, approximately 87% were seen once. Comments on this clone: The antigen is unknown.

Germline CDR1 MDHEN, CDR2 SYDVKM. V was clipped by 7 bases and J by 2 bases; unmatched bases: 9. This CDR3 contains 15 residues. The sequence came from a woman between 18 and 29 years old in good health and CMV-seronegative. The sample taken for sequencing was PBMCs. V gene TRBV28 combines with J gene TRBJ2-3; the match to TRBD1 covers 7 bases. The CDR3 sequence is CASTPTGVPTDTQYF. The CDR3 bases are TGTGCCAGCACCCCCACAGGGGTCCCCACAGATACGCAGTATTTT. The full variable domain, rest sourced from reference TRBV28 and TRBJ2-3, is DVKVTQSSRYLVKRTGEKVFLECVQDMDHENMFWYRQDPGLGLRLIYFSYDVKMKEKGDIPEGYSVSREKKERFSLILESASTNQTSMYLCASTPTGVPTDTQYFGPGTRLTVL.